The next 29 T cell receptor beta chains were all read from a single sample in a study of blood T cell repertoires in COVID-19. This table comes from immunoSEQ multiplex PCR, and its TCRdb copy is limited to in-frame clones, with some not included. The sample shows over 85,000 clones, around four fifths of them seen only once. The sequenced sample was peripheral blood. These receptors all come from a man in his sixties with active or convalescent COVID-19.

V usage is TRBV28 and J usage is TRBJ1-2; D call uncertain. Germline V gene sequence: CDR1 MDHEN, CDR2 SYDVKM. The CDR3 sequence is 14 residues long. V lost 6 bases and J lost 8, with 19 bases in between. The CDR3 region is CASRLGADRQGYTF. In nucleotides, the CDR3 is TGTGCCAGCAGGCTCGGAGCCGATCGGCAGGGCTACACCTTC.

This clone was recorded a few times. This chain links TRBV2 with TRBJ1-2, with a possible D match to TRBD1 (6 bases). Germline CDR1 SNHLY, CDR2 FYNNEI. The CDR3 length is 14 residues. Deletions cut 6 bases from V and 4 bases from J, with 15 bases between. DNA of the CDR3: TGTGCCAGCAGCTTCAGGGGAGACGGCTATGGCTACACCTTC. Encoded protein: CASSFRGDGYGYTF.

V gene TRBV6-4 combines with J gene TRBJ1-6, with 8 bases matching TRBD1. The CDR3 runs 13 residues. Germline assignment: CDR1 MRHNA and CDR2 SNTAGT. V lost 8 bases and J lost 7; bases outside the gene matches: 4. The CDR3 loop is CASHRQGNSPLHF. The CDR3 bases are TGTGCCAGCCACCGACAGGGGAATTCACCCCTCCACTTT.

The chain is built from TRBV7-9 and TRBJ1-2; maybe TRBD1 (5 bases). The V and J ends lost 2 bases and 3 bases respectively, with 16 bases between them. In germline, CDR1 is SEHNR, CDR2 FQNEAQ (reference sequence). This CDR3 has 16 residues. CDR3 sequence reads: CASSLQGRAPYYGYTF. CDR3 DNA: TGTGCCAGCAGCTTACAGGGCAGGGCACCTTACTATGGCTACACCTTC.

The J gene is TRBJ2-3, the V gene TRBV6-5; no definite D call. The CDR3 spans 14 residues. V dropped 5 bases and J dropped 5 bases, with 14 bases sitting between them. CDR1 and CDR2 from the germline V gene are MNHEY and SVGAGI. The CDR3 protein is CASSPNGARDTQYF. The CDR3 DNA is TGTGCCAGCAGTCCGAACGGAGCCCGAGATACGCAGTATTTT.

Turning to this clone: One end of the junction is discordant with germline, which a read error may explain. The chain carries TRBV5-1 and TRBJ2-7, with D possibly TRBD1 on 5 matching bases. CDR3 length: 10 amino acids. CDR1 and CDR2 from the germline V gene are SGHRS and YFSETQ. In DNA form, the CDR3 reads TGCGCCAGCAGTAAGGGTGTCAGGGACTTC. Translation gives CASSKGVRDF.

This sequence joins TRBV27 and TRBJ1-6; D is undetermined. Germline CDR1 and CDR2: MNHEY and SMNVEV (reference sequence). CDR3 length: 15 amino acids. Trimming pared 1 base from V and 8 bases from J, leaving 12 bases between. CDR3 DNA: TGTGCCAGCAGTTTATGGACTCCCGAATATTCACCCCTCCACTTT. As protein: CASSLWTPEYSPLHF.

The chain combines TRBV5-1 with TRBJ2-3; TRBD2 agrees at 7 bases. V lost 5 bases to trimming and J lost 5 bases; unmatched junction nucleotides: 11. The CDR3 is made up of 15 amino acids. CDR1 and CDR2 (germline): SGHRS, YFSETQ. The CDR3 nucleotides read TGCGCCAGCAGGCCCATGGGCGGGAGTGGAGATACGCAGTATTTT. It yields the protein CASRPMGGSGDTQYF.

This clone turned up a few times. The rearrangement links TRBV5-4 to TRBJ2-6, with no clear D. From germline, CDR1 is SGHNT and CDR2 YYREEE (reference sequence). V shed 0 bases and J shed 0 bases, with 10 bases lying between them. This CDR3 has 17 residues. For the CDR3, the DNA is TGTGCCAGCAGCTTGGTATCAGGTTCCTCTGGGGCCAACGTCCTGACTTTC. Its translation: CASSLVSGSSGANVLTF.

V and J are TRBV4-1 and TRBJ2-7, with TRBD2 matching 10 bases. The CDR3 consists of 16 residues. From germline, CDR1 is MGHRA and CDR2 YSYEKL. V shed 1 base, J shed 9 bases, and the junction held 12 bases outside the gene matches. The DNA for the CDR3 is TGCGCCAGCAGCCAAGCGTTGAGCGGGAGGGCCGTTGGGCAGTACTTC. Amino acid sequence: CASSQALSGRAVGQYF.

The CDR3 nucleotides read TGTGCCAGCAGTCCCCGCCCCCCTAGCGACTACTACACAGATACGCAGTATTTT. Protein: CASSPRPPSDYYTDTQYF. The chain recombines TRBV27 with TRBJ2-3, with D tentatively TRBD2 (6 bases). The germline V gene has CDR1 MNHEY and CDR2 SMNVEV (reference sequence). The CDR3 covers 18 residues. V lost 5 bases to trimming and J lost 2 bases, with 23 bases between them.

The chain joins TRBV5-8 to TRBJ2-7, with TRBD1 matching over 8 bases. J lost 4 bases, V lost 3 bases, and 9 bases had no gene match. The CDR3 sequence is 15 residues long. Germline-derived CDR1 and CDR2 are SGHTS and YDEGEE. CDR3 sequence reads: CASSSERTGRYEQYF. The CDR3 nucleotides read TGTGCCAGCAGCTCCGAGCGGACAGGGCGGTACGAGCAGTACTTC. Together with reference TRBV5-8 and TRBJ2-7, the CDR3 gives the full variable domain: EAGVTQSPTHLIKTRGQQATLRCSPISGHTSVYWYQQALGLGLQFLLWYDEGEERNRGNFPPRFSGRQFPNYSSELNVNALELEDSALYLCASSSERTGRYEQYFGPGTRLTVT.

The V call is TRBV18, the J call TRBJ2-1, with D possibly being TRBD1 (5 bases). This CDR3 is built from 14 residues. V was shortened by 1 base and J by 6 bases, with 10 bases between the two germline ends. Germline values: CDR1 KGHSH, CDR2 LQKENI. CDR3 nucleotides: TGTGCCAGCTCACCACAGCAGGGTGGCAATGAGCAGTTCTTC. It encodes CASSPQQGGNEQFF.

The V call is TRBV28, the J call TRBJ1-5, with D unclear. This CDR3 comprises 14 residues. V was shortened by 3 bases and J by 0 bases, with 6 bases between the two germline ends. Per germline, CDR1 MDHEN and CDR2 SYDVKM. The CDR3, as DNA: TGTGCCAGCAGTTTCCCTCGTAGCAATCAGCCCCAGCATTTT. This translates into CASSFPRSNQPQHF.

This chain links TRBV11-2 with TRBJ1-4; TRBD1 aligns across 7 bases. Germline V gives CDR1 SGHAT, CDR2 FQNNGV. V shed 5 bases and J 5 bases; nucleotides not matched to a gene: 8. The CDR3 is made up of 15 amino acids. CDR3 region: CASSPYRGQNEKLFF. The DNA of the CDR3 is TGTGCCAGCAGCCCCTATAGGGGGCAAAATGAAAAACTGTTTTTT.

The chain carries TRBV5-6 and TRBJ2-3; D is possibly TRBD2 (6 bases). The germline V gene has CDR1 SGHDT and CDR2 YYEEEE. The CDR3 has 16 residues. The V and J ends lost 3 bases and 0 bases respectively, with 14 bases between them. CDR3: CASSSPDRGSTDTQYF. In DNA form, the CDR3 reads TGTGCCAGCAGCTCCCCCGACCGGGGGAGCACAGATACGCAGTATTTT.

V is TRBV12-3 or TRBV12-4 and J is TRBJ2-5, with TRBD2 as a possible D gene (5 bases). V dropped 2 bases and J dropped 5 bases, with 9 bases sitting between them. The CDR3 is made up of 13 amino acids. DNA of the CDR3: TGTGCCAGCAGTTTACTGGAGCGGGAGACCCAGTACTTC. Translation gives CASSLLERETQYF.

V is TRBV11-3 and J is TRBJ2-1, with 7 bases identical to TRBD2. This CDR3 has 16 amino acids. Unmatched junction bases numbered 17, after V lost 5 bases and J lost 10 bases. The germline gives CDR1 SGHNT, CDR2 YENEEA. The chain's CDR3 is CASSPPSGPRMGEQFF. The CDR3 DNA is TGTGCCAGCAGCCCGCCTAGCGGTCCTAGGATGGGGGAGCAGTTCTTC.

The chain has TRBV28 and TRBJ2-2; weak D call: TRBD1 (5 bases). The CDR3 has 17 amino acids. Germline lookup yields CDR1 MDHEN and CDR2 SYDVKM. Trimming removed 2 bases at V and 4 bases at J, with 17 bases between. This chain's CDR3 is CASSLQGSSRATGELFF. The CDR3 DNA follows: TGTGCCAGCAGTTTACAAGGCTCCAGCAGGGCCACCGGGGAGCTGTTTTTT.

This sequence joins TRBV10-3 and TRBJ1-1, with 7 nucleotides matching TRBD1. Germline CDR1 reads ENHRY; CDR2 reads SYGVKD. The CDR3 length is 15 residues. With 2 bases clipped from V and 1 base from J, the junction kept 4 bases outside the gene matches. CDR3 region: CAISEEGAGNTEAFF. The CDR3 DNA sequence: TGTGCCATCAGTGAGGAGGGGGCAGGGAACACTGAAGCTTTCTTT.

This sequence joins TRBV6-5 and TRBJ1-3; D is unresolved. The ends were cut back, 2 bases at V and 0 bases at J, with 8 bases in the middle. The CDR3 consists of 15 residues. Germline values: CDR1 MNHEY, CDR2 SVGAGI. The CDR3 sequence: CASSYGGSSGNTIYF. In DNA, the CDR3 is TGTGCCAGCAGTTACGGCGGGTCCTCTGGAAACACCATATATTTT.

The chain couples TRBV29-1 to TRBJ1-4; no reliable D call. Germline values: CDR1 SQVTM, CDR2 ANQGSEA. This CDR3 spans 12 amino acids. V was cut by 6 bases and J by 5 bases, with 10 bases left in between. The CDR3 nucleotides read TGCAGCGTAGACCCGGGGAATGAAAAACTGTTTTTT. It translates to CSVDPGNEKLFF. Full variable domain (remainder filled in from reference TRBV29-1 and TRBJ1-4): SAVISQKPSRDICQRGTSLTIQCQVDSQVTMMFWYRQQPGQSLTLIATANQGSEATYESGFVIDKFPISRPNLTFSTLTVSNMSPEDSSIYLCSVDPGNEKLFFGSGTQLSVL.

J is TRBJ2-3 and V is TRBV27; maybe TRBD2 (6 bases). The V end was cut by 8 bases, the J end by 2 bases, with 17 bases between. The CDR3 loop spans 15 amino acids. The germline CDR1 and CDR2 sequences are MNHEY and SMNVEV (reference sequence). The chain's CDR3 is CASRSPAGPTDTQYF. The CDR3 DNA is TGTGCCAGCCGTTCCCCAGCGGGCCCCACAGATACGCAGTATTTT.

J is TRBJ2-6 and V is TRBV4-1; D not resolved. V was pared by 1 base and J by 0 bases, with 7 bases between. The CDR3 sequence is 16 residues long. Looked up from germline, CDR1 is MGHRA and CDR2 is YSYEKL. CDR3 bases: TGCGCCAGCAGCCAAGGGCCAAGCTCTGGGGCCAACGTCCTGACTTTC. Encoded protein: CASSQGPSSGANVLTF.

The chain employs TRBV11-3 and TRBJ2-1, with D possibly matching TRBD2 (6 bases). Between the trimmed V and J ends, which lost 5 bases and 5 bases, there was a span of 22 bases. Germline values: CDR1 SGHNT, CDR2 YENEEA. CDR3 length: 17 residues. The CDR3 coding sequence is TGTGCCAGCAGCCTCCTAGGAGGGCCTCAGATAAACAATGAGCAGTTCTTC. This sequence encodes CASSLLGGPQINNEQFF.

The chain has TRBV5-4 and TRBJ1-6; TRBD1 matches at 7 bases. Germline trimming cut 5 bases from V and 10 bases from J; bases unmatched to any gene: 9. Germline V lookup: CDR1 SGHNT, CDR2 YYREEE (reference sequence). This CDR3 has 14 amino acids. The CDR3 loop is CASSTGQPASPLHF. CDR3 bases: TGTGCCAGCAGTACGGGACAGCCAGCCTCACCCCTCCACTTT. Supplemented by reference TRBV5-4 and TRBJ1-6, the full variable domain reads ETGVTQSPTHLIKTRGQQVTLRCSSQSGHNTVSWYQQALGQGPQFIFQYYREEENGRGNFPPRFSGLQFPNYSSELNVNALELDDSALYLCASSTGQPASPLHFGNGTRLTVT.

CDR3 in amino acids: CASKQGRTDTQYF. The CDR3 DNA is TGTGCCAGCAAACAGGGGAGGACAGATACGCAGTATTTT. The gene calls are TRBV19 and TRBJ2-3, with D possibly matching TRBD1 (7 bases). Germline V CDR1 and CDR2: LNHDA, SQIVND (reference sequence). V lost 9 bases, J lost 3 bases, and 13 bases lay in between. The CDR3 covers 13 residues. The full variable domain, with the rest looked up from reference TRBV19 and TRBJ2-3, is DGGITQSPKYLFRKEGQNVTLSCEQNLNHDAMYWYRQDPGQGLRLIYYSQIVNDFQKGDIAEGYSVSREKKESFPLTVTSAQKNPTAFYLCASKQGRTDTQYFGPGTRLTVL.

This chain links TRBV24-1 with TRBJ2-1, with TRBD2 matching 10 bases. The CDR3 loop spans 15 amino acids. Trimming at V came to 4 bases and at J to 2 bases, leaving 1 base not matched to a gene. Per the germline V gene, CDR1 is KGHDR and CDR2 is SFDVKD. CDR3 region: CATSEGLAAYNEQFF. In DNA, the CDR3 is TGTGCCACCAGTGAAGGACTAGCGGCCTACAATGAGCAGTTCTTC.

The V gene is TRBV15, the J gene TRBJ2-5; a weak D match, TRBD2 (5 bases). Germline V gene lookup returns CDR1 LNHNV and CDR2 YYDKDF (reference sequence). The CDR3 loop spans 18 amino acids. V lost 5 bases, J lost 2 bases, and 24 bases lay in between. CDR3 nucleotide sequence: TGTGCCACCAGCTTACCCTTAACGGCGGGTTTCTTACAAGAGACCCAGTACTTC. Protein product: CATSLPLTAGFLQETQYF.